This TCR beta chain was retrieved from a study of beta chain features in type 1 diabetes. Study-level points and caveats: Across all four CD4+ subsets, people with type 1 diabetes showed modestly shorter TCRB CDR3s.

Isolated RNA was reverse transcribed in full, so expressed TCRB transcripts were sequenced. Naive, central memory and regulatory T cell samples came to a mean of roughly 3.6 million reads. The method was immunoSEQ multiplex PCR; TCRdb's version includes in-frame clones alone and lacks a portion of them. Of about 700,000 clones in the sample, 13% were seen once. This clone was seen a single time. The antigen remains unidentified. Isolation of CD4+ naive, central memory, regulatory and stem cell-like memory cells was achieved by sorting via CD45RO/CCR7/CD25/CD127/CD95/CD27. Sequenced material: naive CD4+ T cells from blood. This clonotype was obtained from a man between 18 and 35 years old with type 1 diabetes.

CDR3 region: CASSLIRNTEAFF. The CDR3 DNA sequence: TGTGCCAGCAGCTTAATTAGGAACACTGAAGCTTTCTTT. The genes are TRBV11-2 and TRBJ1-1; D gene ambiguous. The CDR3 is 13 residues long. Germline V CDR1 and CDR2: SGHAT, FQNNGV. V gave up 2 bases and J gave up 1 base, with 5 bases separating them.